Listed below are T cell receptor beta chains from one sample, sequenced in a study of shared clonotypes between healthy human individuals. Repertoires were generated with immunoSEQ multiplex PCR, while TCRdb's copy carries only in-frame clones and drops some. This sample has roughly 1,000,000 clones, with more than 75% found just once. The sample taken for sequencing was memory CD4+ T cells from PBMCs. These receptors were obtained from a young man in good health. Some clones in this sample may be carry-over from other donors' samples. Both conserved end residues are part of each CDR3. A D gene is named only where the DNA matches it firmly. A clone size is listed for some rows: how often the clone was seen (once, few, many), or a class if it is expanded.

D	V	J	size	DNA	CDR3
.	TRBV11-2	TRBJ2-7	.	TGTGCCAGCAGCTTAGAATCCGTAGCTGCTTACGAGCAGTACTTC	CASSLESVAAYEQYF
.	TRBV30	TRBJ1-1	.	TGTGCCTGGAGTTCGTTAACTGAAGCTTTCTTT	CAWSSLTEAFF
.	TRBV7-2	TRBJ1-2	.	TGTGCCAGCAGCTTCACTACAGCTAACTATGGCTACACCTTC	CASSFTTANYGYTF
.	TRBV18	TRBJ2-7	.	TGTGCCAGCTCACTGAACCAGTTACACCGGTGGGACGAGCAGTACTTC	CASSLNQLHRWDEQYF
TRBD2	TRBV7-9	TRBJ2-1	once	TGTGCCAGCAACAGACTAGCGGGAGGAGGGGGTGAGCAGTTCTTC	CASNRLAGGGGEQFF
.	TRBV5-8	TRBJ1-2	.	TGTGCCAGCAGGGCCGGTGGAGCATTTGGCTACACCTTC	CASRAGGAFGYTF
TRBD2	TRBV19	TRBJ2-7	.	TGTGCCAGTAGACGGACTAGCGGGAACTCCTACGAGCAGTACTTC	CASRRTSGNSYEQYF
.	TRBV7-9	TRBJ2-2	.	TGTGCCAGCAGCTTAGGGTCCGAAACCGGGGAGCTGTTTTTT	CASSLGSETGELFF
TRBD1	TRBV25-1	TRBJ2-7	.	TGTGCCAGCAGCGACAGGGGGCTGTACGAGCAGTACTTC	CASSDRGLYEQYF
.	TRBV28	TRBJ2-3	.	TGTGCCAGCAGCAGGGCTGGCACAGATACGCAGTATTTT	CASSRAGTDTQYF
.	TRBV6-1	TRBJ2-3	.	TGTGCCAGCAGTGAAACCCCGAAGCTAGCACTCCACACAGATACGCAGTATTTT	CASSETPKLALHTDTQYF
.	TRBV30	TRBJ2-7	few	TGTGCCTGGAGTGGACGAACAGAGAGCTCCTACGAGCAGTACTTC	CAWSGRTESSYEQYF
.	TRBV2	TRBJ2-2	.	TGTGCCAGCAGTGAGGTCAGAAGGAACACCGGGGAGCTGTTTTTT	CASSEVRRNTGELFF
.	TRBV19	TRBJ1-2	.	TGTGCCAGTAGTACCCCCCCGGGGGCTGGGTATGGCTACACCTTC	CASSTPPGAGYGYTF
.	TRBV30	TRBJ2-6	.	TGTGCCTGGAGACCCCTCCTCGGGGCTGGGGCCAACGTCCTGACTTTC	CAWRPLLGAGANVLTF
.	TRBV7-3	TRBJ2-1	.	TGTGCCAGCAGCTTAATGGTGGGATCCTCGGGGAATGAGCAGTTCTTC	CASSLMVGSSGNEQFF
TRBD1	TRBV11-1	TRBJ1-2	.	TGTGCCAGCAGCTTGGCGGGACAGGGTTACTATGGCTACACCTTC	CASSLAGQGYYGYTF
.	TRBV2	TRBJ1-4	.	TGTGCCAGCAGTGTTAGGGGACTCAATGAAAAACTGTTTTTT	CASSVRGLNEKLFF
TRBD1	TRBV19	TRBJ1-1	.	TGTGCCAGCCTCCGGGACAGGGGGCAGTGGAGCACTGAAGCTTTCTTT	CASLRDRGQWSTEAFF
.	TRBV30	TRBJ2-7	.	TGTGCCTGGGGGGCCGGGAGCGATGGTGAGCAGTACTTC	CAWGAGSDGEQYF
TRBD2	TRBV2	TRBJ2-7	.	TGTGCCAGCAGTGCCGGGGGAGCGGGAGCATACGAGCAGTACTTC	CASSAGGAGAYEQYF
TRBD2	TRBV5-4	TRBJ2-7	few	TGTGCCAGCAGCTCTGACCCTAGCGGGAGGTCCTACGAGCAGTACTTC	CASSSDPSGRSYEQYF
TRBD2	TRBV25-1	TRBJ2-1	.	TGTGCCAGCAGTGAATTATTGGGACGGGAGGGGAATGAGCAGTTCTTC	CASSELLGREGNEQFF
TRBD1	TRBV7-9	TRBJ2-2	.	TGTGCCAGCAGCTTCCCATCGGGACAGGGTTTCACCGGGGAGCTGTTTTTT	CASSFPSGQGFTGELFF
TRBD2	TRBV5-8	TRBJ2-7	few	TGTGCCAGCAGCTGGGGACTAGCGGGAGGATGCTACTTC	CASSWGLAGGCYF
.	TRBV27	TRBJ1-1	.	TGTGCCAGCAGAGATCAGGGGAACACTGAAGCTTTCTTT	CASRDQGNTEAFF
TRBD1	TRBV19	TRBJ1-5	.	TGTGCCAGTAGTATAAGGACAGGGGTATCCTTTAGCAATCAGCCCCAGCATTTT	CASSIRTGVSFSNQPQHF
.	TRBV30	TRBJ2-7	few	TGTGCCTGGGGGACCTACTTTCAGTACTTC	CAWGTYFQYF
TRBD2	TRBV5-1	TRBJ2-4	.	TGCGCCAGCAGCTTGGTTCCTAGCGGGAAAAACATTCAGTACTTC	CASSLVPSGKNIQYF
.	TRBV11-2	TRBJ2-5	.	TGTGCCAGCAGCGTAGACTCCAGAAGCCAAGAGACCCAGTACTTC	CASSVDSRSQETQYF
TRBD2	TRBV7-9	TRBJ2-1	.	TGTGCCAGCAGCCAGACTAGCGGGCATAGCTCCTACAATGAGCAGTTCTTC	CASSQTSGHSSYNEQFF
.	TRBV19	TRBJ1-2	.	TGTGCCACTGGCGATCGCTGGGATGGCTACACCTTC	CATGDRWDGYTF
.	TRBV4-1	TRBJ1-2	many	TGCGCCAGCAGCCAACGGGAAAACTATGGCTACACCTTC	CASSQRENYGYTF
.	TRBV2	TRBJ1-4	few	TGTGCCAGCAGTGACATGGGACTGAATAATGAAAAACTGTTTTTT	CASSDMGLNNEKLFF
.	TRBV15	TRBJ1-1	.	TGTGCCACCAGCAGAGGGCGAGACACTGAAGCTTTCTTT	CATSRGRDTEAFF
.	TRBV6-6	TRBJ1-5	.	TGTGCCAGCAGTTTCACAGCGGGAAATAATCAGCCCCAGCATTTT	CASSFTAGNNQPQHF
TRBD2	TRBV4-2	TRBJ2-1	few	TGTGCCAGCAAGGTAGCGGGAGCTAACAATGAGCAGTTCTTC	CASKVAGANNEQFF
TRBD1	TRBV5-1	TRBJ2-2	few	TGCGCCAGCAGCGGGACAGGGAACACCGGGGAGCTGTTTTTT	CASSGTGNTGELFF
.	TRBV5-1	TRBJ2-3	.	TGCGCCAGCAGCCCTCCCCGGGACACGGACACAGATACGCAGTATTTT	CASSPPRDTDTDTQYF
.	TRBV28	TRBJ2-3	.	TGTGCCAGCTATGGGCCTGGCACAGATACGCAGTATTTT	CASYGPGTDTQYF
.	TRBV7-9	TRBJ2-7	once	TGTGCCAGCAGCACCTTGGATGGGGATCTAGACGAGCAGTACTTC	CASSTLDGDLDEQYF
TRBD2	TRBV6-5	TRBJ2-7	.	TGTGCCAGCAGTGCCTCGGGGGGCTCCTACGAGCAGTACTTC	CASSASGGSYEQYF
.	TRBV7-2	TRBJ1-1	.	TGTGCCAGCAGCTTAGAGGCAAGGTCTGAAGCTTTCTTT	CASSLEARSEAFF
.	TRBV30	TRBJ1-1	.	TGTGCCTGGAGTGTACTACTGGGAAAGAACACTGAAGCTTTCTTT	CAWSVLLGKNTEAFF
.	TRBV19	TRBJ2-1	.	TGTGCCAGCCGGTCCCACTACAATGAGCAGTTCTTC	CASRSHYNEQFF
.	TRBV7-3	TRBJ1-5	once	TGTGCCAGCAGCTTCGACCCAAATCAGCCCCAGCATTTT	CASSFDPNQPQHF
TRBD1	TRBV19	TRBJ2-7	once	TGTGCCAGTAGTAGACAGGGGGTCTACGAGCAGTACTTC	CASSRQGVYEQYF
.	TRBV10-2	TRBJ2-4	.	TGCGCCAGCAGTATCGTCCCAGATGGGGTCAAAAACATTCAGTACTTC	CASSIVPDGVKNIQYF
TRBD2	TRBV9	TRBJ2-1	.	TGTGCCAGCAGTAATAGCGGGAGCTACAATGAGCAGTTCTTC	CASSNSGSYNEQFF
.	TRBV6-1	TRBJ1-1	.	TGTGCCAGCAGTGAAGCGTGGGGGGCAGGCACTGAAGCTTTCTTT	CASSEAWGAGTEAFF
.	TRBV6-1	TRBJ1-1	.	TGTGCCAGCAGTGAAGCTCGAGACAGCGAAGCTTTCTTT	CASSEARDSEAFF
TRBD1	TRBV9	TRBJ1-1	.	TGTGCCAGCAGCGTAGTAGGACAGGGGGATCACACTGAAGCTTTCTTT	CASSVVGQGDHTEAFF
.	TRBV6-1	TRBJ1-1	.	TGTGCCAGCAGTGACTCAGGGGCCGCTTTCTTT	CASSDSGAAFF
.	TRBV11-2	TRBJ2-1	few	TGTGCCAGCGCTCGACGGATTAACAATGAGCAGTTCTTC	CASARRINNEQFF